Listed below are T cell receptor beta chains from one sample, sequenced in a study of shared clonotypes between healthy human individuals. TCRdb keeps only in-frame clones here, not all; method: immunoSEQ multiplex PCR. Of about 2.4 million clones listed, approximately 93% are singletons. Input material: naive CD4+ T cells from PBMCs. All receptors come from a young man in good health. Some clones in this sample may be carry-over from other donors' samples. The CDR3 runs from the conserved cysteine through the conserved F or W. A D gene is named only where the DNA matches it firmly. Where a row states a size, it is once, few, many or the class of an expanded clone; other rows omit it.

clone size	V gene	J gene	D gene	CDR3 protein	CDR3 DNA
once	TRBV6-1	TRBJ1-4	.	CASSAGRAYNEKLFF	TGTGCCAGCAGTGCAGGACGGGCCTATAATGAAAAACTGTTTTTT
.	TRBV21-1	TRBJ1-5	.	CASSKSGKGGNQPQHF	TGTGCCAGCAGCAAATCAGGTAAAGGGGGCAATCAGCCCCAGCATTTT
.	TRBV7-2	TRBJ2-1	TRBD2	CASSPATSGTSSYNEQFF	TGTGCCAGCAGCCCGGCGACTAGCGGGACGAGCTCCTACAATGAGCAGTTCTTC
.	TRBV11-3	TRBJ2-3	.	CASSLGRDGDTQYF	TGTGCCAGCAGCTTAGGTAGGGATGGTGATACGCAGTATTTT
.	TRBV30	TRBJ1-1	.	CAWSVRGLNTEAFF	TGTGCCTGGAGCGTGAGGGGGTTGAACACTGAAGCTTTCTTT
.	TRBV6-6	TRBJ2-7	TRBD2	CASSPGLAGLKEQYF	TGTGCCAGCAGTCCCGGACTAGCGGGCCTAAAAGAGCAGTACTTC
.	TRBV18	TRBJ1-4	.	CASSPLSGWTATNEKLFF	TGTGCCAGCTCACCACTGTCAGGGTGGACTGCAACTAATGAAAAACTGTTTTTT
.	TRBV4-1	TRBJ1-1	TRBD1	CASSQGTGYTEAFF	TGCGCCAGCAGCCAAGGGACAGGTTACACTGAAGCTTTCTTT
.	TRBV4-2	TRBJ2-7	TRBD2	CASSLTSGTSYEQYF	TGTGCCAGCAGCCTTACTAGCGGGACGAGCTACGAGCAGTACTTC
.	TRBV11-2	TRBJ1-2	.	CASSSNRLPNYGYTF	TGTGCCAGCAGCTCGAATCGGCTTCCAAACTATGGCTACACCTTC
.	TRBV28	TRBJ1-5	.	CASSSTYQPQHF	TGTGCCAGCAGTTCTACGTATCAGCCCCAGCATTTT
.	TRBV9	TRBJ1-5	TRBD1	CASAAGTGNQPQHF	TGTGCCAGCGCCGCGGGGACAGGGAATCAGCCCCAGCATTTT
.	TRBV4-1	TRBJ2-3	.	CASSQDGGGDAIDTQYF	TGCGCCAGCAGCCAAGATGGGGGAGGCGACGCAATTGATACGCAGTATTTT
.	TRBV18	TRBJ2-7	TRBD1	CASSPTSTTGGYEQYF	TGTGCCAGCTCACCAACTTCCACTACAGGGGGCTACGAGCAGTACTTC
.	TRBV30	TRBJ2-7	.	CAWRGLRQYF	TGTGCCTGGAGGGGGCTGAGGCAGTACTTC
once	TRBV28	TRBJ1-2	TRBD1	CASSANRGHFYGYTF	TGTGCCAGCAGCGCTAACAGGGGGCATTTCTATGGCTACACCTTC
.	TRBV5-1	TRBJ2-3	.	CASSEGHPDTQYF	TGCGCCAGCAGCGAGGGTCATCCAGATACGCAGTATTTT
.	TRBV28	TRBJ1-4	.	CASSPGGPTNEKLFF	TGTGCCAGCAGTCCAGGAGGTCCAACTAATGAAAAACTGTTTTTT
.	TRBV18	TRBJ2-1	TRBD2	CASPATSGASSYNEQFF	TGTGCCAGCCCGGCGACTAGCGGGGCTAGCTCCTACAATGAGCAGTTCTTC
.	TRBV28	TRBJ2-1	TRBD2	CASSTFAGVGNEQFF	TGTGCCAGCAGCACATTTGCGGGAGTCGGTAATGAGCAGTTCTTC
.	TRBV28	TRBJ2-7	.	CASSLVRQGGGEQYF	TGTGCCAGCAGTTTAGTGCGGCAGGGGGGGGGCGAGCAGTACTTC
.	TRBV15	TRBJ2-1	.	CATSRVQTYNEQFF	TGTGCCACCAGCAGAGTCCAGACTTACAATGAGCAGTTCTTC
once	TRBV6-6	TRBJ2-2	.	CASSYGQGLNTGELFF	TGTGCCAGCAGTTACGGGCAGGGGCTGAACACCGGGGAGCTGTTTTTT
.	TRBV7-6	TRBJ2-7	TRBD1	CASSLVSGTGFSYEQYF	TGTGCCAGCAGCTTAGTTTCCGGGACAGGGTTCTCCTACGAGCAGTACTTC
few	TRBV7-2	TRBJ2-1	TRBD2	CASSQTSGLYNEQFF	TGTGCCAGCAGCCAGACTAGCGGACTTTACAATGAGCAGTTCTTC
.	TRBV25-1	TRBJ2-1	.	CASRGPSSYNEQFF	TGTGCCAGCAGGGGTCCCTCCTCCTACAATGAGCAGTTCTTC
.	TRBV14	TRBJ2-7	TRBD2	CASSQGLAGSYEQYF	TGTGCCAGCAGCCAAGGGCTAGCGGGATCCTACGAGCAGTACTTC
once	TRBV4-1	TRBJ2-7	.	CASSQGISGPYEQYF	TGCGCCAGCAGCCAAGGAATAAGCGGCCCCTACGAGCAGTACTTC
once	TRBV5-6	TRBJ2-2	TRBD2	CASSNRLAGVTGELFF	TGTGCCAGCAGCAATCGACTAGCGGGAGTTACCGGGGAGCTGTTTTTT
.	TRBV28	TRBJ1-1	.	CASSSGVGNTEAFF	TGTGCCAGCAGTTCGGGGGTGGGGAACACTGAAGCTTTCTTT
.	TRBV27	TRBJ2-1	TRBD2	CASSSAGTINEQFF	TGTGCCAGCAGTTCGGCGGGGACTATTAATGAGCAGTTCTTC
.	TRBV2	TRBJ2-6	.	CASSEALYTNVLTF	TGTGCCAGCAGTGAAGCGCTTTATACCAACGTCCTGACTTTC
.	TRBV11-2	TRBJ2-7	.	CASSSPGSTYEQYF	TGTGCCAGCAGCAGCCCAGGGAGCACCTACGAGCAGTACTTC
.	TRBV14	TRBJ1-2	.	CASSHMGVDYGYTF	TGTGCCAGCAGCCATATGGGAGTGGACTATGGCTACACCTTC
.	TRBV19	TRBJ2-5	.	CASKNREKETQYF	TGTGCCAGTAAAAACAGGGAGAAAGAGACCCAGTACTTC
.	TRBV5-6	TRBJ2-3	.	CASSLATRSTDTQYF	TGTGCCAGCAGCTTGGCCACACGGAGCACAGATACGCAGTATTTT
.	TRBV18	TRBJ1-2	.	CASSPVGYGYTF	TGTGCCAGCTCCCCCGTTGGCTATGGCTACACCTTC
.	TRBV15	TRBJ1-5	TRBD1	CATSGDSSGNQPQHF	TGTGCCACCAGCGGGGACAGCTCTGGGAATCAGCCCCAGCATTTT
.	TRBV7-8	TRBJ2-5	.	CASSLTRTPKEETQYF	TGTGCCAGCAGCTTAACACGGACCCCGAAGGAGGAGACCCAGTACTTC
.	TRBV19	TRBJ2-7	TRBD1	CASSTPVGTGVGEQYF	TGTGCCAGTAGCACCCCGGTGGGGACAGGGGTCGGGGAGCAGTACTTC
.	TRBV7-9	TRBJ2-4	.	CASSLPRGNIQYF	TGTGCCAGCAGTCTACCTAGGGGAAACATTCAGTACTTC
.	TRBV18	TRBJ1-5	.	CASSPLRSNQPQHF	TGTGCCAGCTCACCATTGAGAAGCAATCAGCCCCAGCATTTT
.	TRBV19	TRBJ2-1	TRBD2	CASSTGTSDYNEQFF	TGTGCCAGTAGTACGGGGACTAGCGACTACAATGAGCAGTTCTTC
.	TRBV5-1	TRBJ2-3	.	CASSLVSDTQYF	TGCGCCAGCAGCTTGGTTTCGGATACGCAGTATTTT
.	TRBV18	TRBJ2-7	.	CASSQGDGYEQYF	TGTGCCAGCTCACAGGGGGACGGCTACGAGCAGTACTTC
.	TRBV29-1	TRBJ2-1	.	CSSYLGENEQFF	TGCAGCTCGTACCTGGGAGAGAATGAGCAGTTCTTC
.	TRBV18	TRBJ2-5	.	CASSLGWGNQETQYF	TGTGCCAGCTCACTTGGTTGGGGAAACCAAGAGACCCAGTACTTC
once	TRBV2	TRBJ2-2	.	CASTGGSIRERLTGELFF	TGTGCCAGCACCGGGGGCTCCATTCGGGAAAGGTTAACCGGGGAGCTGTTTTTT
.	TRBV5-4	TRBJ2-5	TRBD1	CASSFPGQGSETQYF	TGTGCCAGCAGCTTTCCGGGACAGGGGTCCGAGACCCAGTACTTC
.	TRBV6-1	TRBJ1-1	.	CASSYQENTEAFF	TGTGCCAGCAGCTATCAGGAGAACACTGAAGCTTTCTTT
.	TRBV28	TRBJ2-7	.	CASSETARYEQYF	TGTGCCAGCAGCGAAACGGCCCGCTACGAGCAGTACTTC
.	TRBV28	TRBJ2-5	.	CASSQGPQETQYF	TGTGCCAGCAGTCAGGGGCCCCAAGAGACCCAGTACTTC
.	TRBV6-4	TRBJ2-3	TRBD2	CASSLQAIVAGDTDTQYF	TGTGCCAGCAGTCTCCAGGCGATAGTAGCGGGAGACACAGATACGCAGTATTTT
.	TRBV5-1	TRBJ2-5	TRBD2	CASSLGAGGLWETQYF	TGCGCCAGCAGCTTGGGAGCGGGAGGGCTTTGGGAGACCCAGTACTTC
.	TRBV28	TRBJ1-5	.	CASSLSGEPQPQHF	TGTGCCAGCAGTTTATCTGGGGAGCCTCAGCCCCAGCATTTT
.	TRBV5-1	TRBJ2-2	.	CASSLEGSGTGELFF	TGCGCCAGCAGCTTGGAGGGCAGCGGCACCGGGGAGCTGTTTTTT
.	TRBV15	TRBJ2-3	TRBD1	CATSSRPRQGEWYF	TGTGCCACCAGCAGCCGGCCCCGGCAGGGGGAATGGTATTTT
.	TRBV25-1	TRBJ1-4	.	CASSESGRSVEKLFF	TGTGCCAGCAGTGAATCGGGCAGGTCGGTTGAAAAACTGTTTTTT